Presented here are 14 T cell receptor beta chains from one specimen sequenced in a study of Ad26.COV2.S vaccination and SARS-CoV-2 variants. The data were produced by immunoSEQ multiplex PCR, yet TCRdb's version contains in-frame clones alone and is incomplete. The profile shows fewer than 500,000 clones, roughly 88% of them singletons. Regarding treatment: over 15 received Ad26.COV2.S at low or high dose, single or two shots; a few received placebo; per-sample allocation not given. Sample collection was performed on day 63 after the first vaccine or placebo injection. Specimen: peripheral blood, collected in a trial of Ad26.COV2.S vaccine versus placebo. The source is a person between 18 and 65 years old who received the Ad26.COV2.S COVID-19 vaccine or a placebo.

The chain couples TRBV7-3 to TRBJ2-7; 10 bases are a match to TRBD2. Per the germline V gene, CDR1 is SGHTA and CDR2 is FQGTGA. There are 15 residues in the CDR3. Unmatched junction bases numbered 4, after V lost 3 bases and J lost 2 bases. The CDR3 here is CASSLASGSTYEQYF. The CDR3 coding sequence is TGTGCCAGCAGCTTGGCTAGCGGGAGCACCTACGAGCAGTACTTC.

The chain couples TRBV7-3 to TRBJ2-3, with D uncertain. This CDR3 is built from 12 residues. V was clipped by 6 bases and J by 0 bases, with 4 bases between them. Germline V gene data show CDR1 as SGHTA and CDR2 as FQGTGA. CDR3 coding DNA: TGTGCCAGCAGGGATAGCACAGATACGCAGTATTTT. Translation: CASRDSTDTQYF.

The chain carries TRBV14 and TRBJ2-5; D not certain. Germline V gives CDR1 SGHDN, CDR2 FVKESK. The V end was cut by 1 base, the J end by 1 base, with 10 bases between. The CDR3 consists of 15 residues. The CDR3 region has the DNA TGTGCCAGCAGCCAAGTAACGGGCAGCCAAGAGACCCAGTACTTC. Protein: CASSQVTGSQETQYF.

About this clone: Sequence at one end of the junction differs from germline and may be a read error. This sequence joins TRBV28 and TRBJ2-7; 8 bases fit TRBD2. Germline values: CDR1 MDHEN, CDR2 SYDVKM. The CDR3 extends over 15 amino acids. The CDR3 spells CASSSPGTSRYGQYF. The CDR3 nucleotides read TGTGCCAGCAGTTCCCCAGGGACTAGTAGGTACGGGCAGTACTTC.

This rearrangement joins TRBV25-1 to TRBJ2-4; D may be TRBD1 or TRBD2 (5 bases each). CDR3 length: 16 amino acids. Germline V CDR1 and CDR2: MGHDK, SYGVNS. Between the trimmed V and J ends, which lost 6 bases and 0 bases, there was a span of 15 bases. CDR3 sequence reads: CASSGKNGTAKNIQYF. CDR3 in DNA: TGTGCCAGCAGCGGAAAAAATGGGACAGCCAAAAACATTCAGTACTTC.

This sequence joins TRBV18 and TRBJ2-1; tentatively, D is TRBD1 (5 bases). Trimming took 4 bases from V and 6 from J, leaving 19 bases between them. Germline CDR1 KGHSH, CDR2 LQKENI. This CDR3 spans 16 amino acids. The CDR3 DNA sequence: TGTGCCAGCTCACTCGGTCAGGGTGACTCAGGCAATGAGCAGTTCTTC. Translated: CASSLGQGDSGNEQFF. Together with reference TRBV18 and TRBJ2-1, the CDR3 gives the full variable domain: NAGVMQNPRHLVRRRGQEARLRCSPMKGHSHVYWYRQLPEEGLKFMVYLQKENIIDESGMPKERFSAEFPKEGPSILRIQQVVRGDSAAYFCASSLGQGDSGNEQFFGPGTRLTVL.

This chain uses TRBV3-1 (or the pseudogene TRBV3-2) with TRBJ1-1; no clear D gene. This CDR3 contains 20 residues. V was clipped by 0 bases and J by 1 base, with 24 bases between them. From germline, CDR1 is LGHDT and CDR2 YNNKEL (reference sequence). Here the CDR3 DNA reads TGTGCCAGCAGCCAAGATACCGGCTCGGTGGTTTGGGGTGAGAACACTGAAGCTTTCTTT. Protein: CASSQDTGSVVWGENTEAFF.

The V call is TRBV7-9, the J call TRBJ2-1; maybe TRBD2 (5 bases). V dropped 4 bases and J dropped 3 bases, with 16 bases sitting between them. Germline CDR1 and CDR2: SEHNR and FQNEAQ (reference sequence). There are 16 residues in the CDR3. The CDR3 region is CASSSVPQRSYNEQFF. In DNA form, the CDR3 reads TGTGCCAGCAGCTCAGTACCCCAGCGGAGCTACAATGAGCAGTTCTTC.

The chain has TRBV9 and TRBJ2-7; 7 bases are shared with TRBD1. CDR1 and CDR2 (germline): SGDLS, YYNGEE. With 0 bases clipped from V and 4 bases from J, the junction kept 10 bases outside the gene matches. CDR3 length: 16 residues. The DNA for the CDR3 is TGTGCCAGCAGCGTAGGGCCTGGGGACAGACTATACGAGCAGTACTTC. Its translation is CASSVGPGDRLYEQYF.

V and J are TRBV7-8 and TRBJ1-2; D is possibly TRBD1 (5 bases). The CDR3 length is 14 residues. V lost 1 base to trimming and J lost 6 bases, with 12 bases between them. Germline CDR1 reads SGHVS; CDR2 reads FQNEAQ. This chain's CDR3 is CASSLVSGSDGYTF. The CDR3 nucleotides are TGTGCCAGCAGCTTAGTGTCAGGGTCGGATGGCTACACCTTC.

The V and J genes are TRBV15 and TRBJ1-5; D is uncertain. Germline CDR1 LNHNV, CDR2 YYDKDF (reference sequence). The CDR3 runs 13 residues. V was pared by 0 bases and J by 7 bases, with 7 bases between. The CDR3 region has the DNA TGTGCCACCAGCAGAGATGTCAGCCAGCCCCAGCATTTT. Translated: CATSRDVSQPQHF.

The chain recombines TRBV6-2 or TRBV6-3 with TRBJ2-1, with D hard to call. Germline V lookup: CDR1 MNHEY, CDR2 SVGEGT. Trimming shortened V by 2 bases and J by 2 bases, and 16 bases separated the two germline ends. The CDR3 sequence is 17 residues long. This CDR3 is CASSYNGGGVTYNEQFF. CDR3 nucleotide sequence: TGTGCCAGCAGTTACAATGGTGGCGGAGTCACCTACAATGAGCAGTTCTTC.

In regard to this clone: One end of the junction is discordant with germline, which a read error may explain. V usage is TRBV3-1 (or the pseudogene TRBV3-2) and J usage is TRBJ1-1; D gene ambiguous. Germline V gives CDR1 LGHDT, CDR2 YNNKEL (reference sequence). The CDR3 spans 13 residues. As DNA, the CDR3 is TGTGCCAGCAGCCAAGTTAAGAGGACTGGAGCTTTCTTT. Translating gives CASSQVKRTGAFF.

The chain is built from TRBV5-1 and TRBJ1-2; no firm D call. The V and J ends lost 1 base and 0 bases respectively, with 7 bases between them. Germline CDR1 is SGHRS and CDR2 is YFSETQ. This CDR3 is 14 amino acids long. The CDR3 sequence: CASSLYTTNYGYTF. The CDR3, as DNA: TGCGCCAGCAGCTTGTACACTACTAACTATGGCTACACCTTC.